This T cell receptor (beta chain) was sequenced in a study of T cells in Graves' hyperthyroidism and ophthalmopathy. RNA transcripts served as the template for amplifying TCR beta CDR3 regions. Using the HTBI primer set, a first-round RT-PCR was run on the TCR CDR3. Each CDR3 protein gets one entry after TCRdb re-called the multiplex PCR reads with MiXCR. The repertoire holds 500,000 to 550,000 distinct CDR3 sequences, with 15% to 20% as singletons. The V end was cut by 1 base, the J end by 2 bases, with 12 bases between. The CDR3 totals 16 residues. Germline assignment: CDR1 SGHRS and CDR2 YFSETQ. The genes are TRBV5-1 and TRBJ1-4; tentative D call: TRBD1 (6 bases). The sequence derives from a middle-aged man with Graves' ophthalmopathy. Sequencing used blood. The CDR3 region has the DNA TGCGCCAGCAGCTTGTCTCGGACAGTCACTAATGAAAAACTGTTTTTT. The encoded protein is CASSLSRTVTNEKLFF.